This T cell receptor (beta chain) was captured by sequencing in a study of shared clonotypes between healthy human individuals (TCRdb year 2020). Background on the whole study: Three men and two women, aged 18 to 49 years, made up the cohort. For each donor, CD4 naive and CD4 memory were each given three plates, CD8 naive was given two plates, and CD8 memory was given one plate. Each donor's leukapheresis produced roughly between roughly 0.85 and 9.5 billion PBMCs. To estimate repertoire size and how much clonotypes are shared between individuals, the study performed deep sequencing of blood TCR repertoires from roughly five healthy adults. Different laboratories and diverse techniques were used to prepare libraries and sequence TCR repertoires, to increase sequencing depth and limit assay-specific biases. Overall results and qualifications from the work: Rarefaction of sorted-subset datasets indicated incomplete sequencing despite the large sequencing depth. The small number of donors limited the genetic and exposure-history diversity represented. Across a handful of donors, 5% to 6% of naive CD4, roughly 3.3% of naive CD8, roughly 2.2% of memory CD4, and about 0.4% of memory CD8 clonotypes were shared. Estimated clonotype richness was generally larger for naive than for memory subsets. Compared with non-shared clonotypes, the clonotypes found in all four sorted-subset donors had higher generation probabilities. Sampling was limited to blood, and TCR repertoires in tissue likely differ from TCR repertoires in blood. Based on pairwise subsampling, the degree of clonotype sharing among donors was expected to be affected by sequencing depth.

The donors were healthy, HIV-negative adults who had no recently reported acute infections or vaccinations. Only Caucasian adults living in Nashville, Tennessee, USA were represented among the donors. CD4+ T cells were enriched by magnetic negative selection, after which naive cells were positively selected on CD45RA and the negative fraction was taken as the memory subset. Blood was obtained by leukapheresis, after which PBMCs were separated by Ficoll-Histopaque density gradient centrifugation and cryopreserved in liquid nitrogen vapor phase. Analytical flow cytometry was used to check the purity and quantity of every magnetically sorted T cell population. Genomic DNA was isolated from each sorted fraction and quantified by UV absorbance on a Nanodrop 2000c. CDR1 and CDR2 (MDHEN, SYDVKM) derive from the germline V gene. The CDR3 spans 13 residues, from the cysteine through the phenylalanine. Of the read, only the CDR3 DNA is kept; its 39 bases are in frame from base 1. V is reduced by 6 bases and J by 4 bases, leaving a spacing of 9 bases between them.

With regard to this clone: What antigen it recognizes has not been identified. No quality values exist for individual bases; no much larger clone is one base distant.

Using the deep immunoSEQ assay, multiplex PCR amplified TCR CDR3 regions from genomic DNA. Genomic DNA extracted from each cell subset was distributed evenly over all wells of several immunoSEQ 96-well plates, and each plate served as one replicate. For sorted subsets, each replicate PCR was loaded with 200 ng genomic DNA, equivalent to 30,000 or so T cell genomes. The purified libraries were quantified using a Qubit 3.0 fluorometer, sized with a Bioanalyzer 2100, and then quantified again using the KAPA Library Quantification kit. Every immunoSEQ 96-well plate was sequenced on a separate single-read 150-cycle Illumina NextSeq 550 flow cell. Per the source publication's procedure: The immunoSEQ output contained only junctional sequences without quality scores, so filtering could not match that applied to full-length reads. To assign V/J genes and CDR3, sequences were annotated using PyIR, a Python wrapper for IgBLAST v1.9, with IMGT germline references. Reads were filtered out if the reads had weak V/J assignments (E-value above 1e-6), no CDR3, stop codons, out-of-frame junctions, or ambiguous translated residues. V3J clonotypes were defined as sequences sharing the same inferred V gene, J gene, and CDR3 amino acid sequence. The percentage overlap between two repertoires was calculated by dividing the number of shared unique clonotypes by the size of the smaller repertoire. Richness of each repertoire was evaluated using RTK rarefaction, the Chao1 estimator, and Recon v2.1 estimates of unobserved clonotypes. Generation probabilities for all TCRbeta clonotypes obtained by the gDNA method from a handful of donors were computed using OLGA. TCRdb retrieved this table from immuneACCESS and kept in-frame rearrangements only. Not all clones are present; in checked studies, unresolved V genes account for under half, and no reason is known for the remainder. V, J and clone size derive from that table, while D and trimming were established from the DNA sequence. The sample has about 2.3 million clones on record, approximately 95% of them singletons. 0.35% to 0.45% of the sample goes to the ten largest clones.

This clonotype was sampled from a man aged 18-30 years in good health. Some clones in this sample may be carry-over from other donors' samples. The sample comprised naive CD4+ T cells from PBMCs. Sample cell subset or site, as interpreted from the label and publication: CD45RA+ positively selected. This receptor chain uses TRBV28 and TRBJ2-2, with the D gene call left open. The CDR3 region has the sequence CASRAPATGELFF. The nucleotide sequence reads as follows: TGTGCCAGCAGAGCCCCCGCCACCGGGGAGCTGTTTTTT.